This T cell receptor (beta chain) derives from a study of PD-L1 blockade in urothelial cancer. The wider study: It was at 3 weeks (second dose) and 6 weeks after treatment start that blood was analyzed.

Spiking each PCR with synthetic TCR analog templates was performed. Using immunoSEQ multiplex PCR, the repertoire was profiled, and TCRdb retains in-frame clones only, with some absent. The sample lists approximately 52,000 clones, 70% to 85% seen once, with more than 3.5% in the top ten. Each patient gave between 1 and 8 samples, pretreatment and on-treatment. CDR3 length: 15 amino acids. Unmatched junction bases numbered 7, after V lost 8 bases and J lost 6 bases. Germline V gene lookup returns CDR1 MNHEY and CDR2 SMNVEV (reference sequence). This clone has only a few counts. The sample was PBMCs, taken around atezolizumab (anti-PD-L1) treatment. The source of this sequence is a man in his 70s with urothelial cancer. The V call is TRBV27, the J call TRBJ2-2; 12 bases agree with TRBD2. CDR3 sequence: CASRRTSGVPGELFF. The CDR3 region has the DNA TGTGCCAGCCGCCGGACTAGCGGGGTTCCCGGGGAGCTGTTTTTT.